A single sample is the source of the 13 T cell receptor beta chains below, sequenced in a study of blood T cell repertoires in COVID-19. Some clones are missing from TCRdb's copy, which holds only in-frame ones; the method was immunoSEQ multiplex PCR. This sample has some 180,000 clones, with 76% found just once. Sequencing used peripheral blood. The receptors originated from a woman in her fifties or sixties with active or convalescent COVID-19.

This chain links TRBV3-1 (or the pseudogene TRBV3-2) with TRBJ2-1; 10 bases match TRBD2. The J segment lost 0 bases and the V segment lost 5 bases, leaving 7 bases of the junction unmatched. The germline V gene has CDR1 LGHDT and CDR2 YNNKEL (reference sequence). The CDR3 is 17 residues long. The CDR3 here is CASSSSGGASSYNEQFF. CDR3 coding DNA: TGTGCCAGCAGCTCCAGCGGGGGGGCGAGCTCCTACAATGAGCAGTTCTTC.

A note on this clone: This CDR3 is also generated by other DNA sequences in the sample. The chain has TRBV7-2 and TRBJ1-1, with D maybe TRBD1 (5 bases). Germline values: CDR1 SGHTA, CDR2 FQGNSA. The CDR3 contains 13 residues. Between the trimmed V and J ends, which lost 3 bases and 5 bases, there was a span of 10 bases. This CDR3 reads CASSFAGRTEAFF. CDR3 sequence (DNA): TGTGCCAGCAGCTTTGCAGGGCGGACTGAAGCTTTCTTT.

CDR3 in DNA: TGTGCCAGCAGCTTTTTACAGGGGTCGAGCGGAAACACCATATATTTT. Protein sequence: CASSFLQGSSGNTIYF. This rearrangement joins TRBV5-6 to TRBJ1-3; TRBD1 aligns across 7 bases. Trimming cost V 2 bases and J 4 bases; bases outside gene matches: 9. Germline CDR1 SGHDT, CDR2 YYEEEE. This CDR3 spans 16 amino acids.

This chain links TRBV4-2 with TRBJ1-4; D gene unclear. The CDR3 loop spans 15 amino acids. V dropped 2 bases and J dropped 3 bases, with 10 bases sitting between them. In germline, CDR1 is LGHNA, CDR2 YNFKEQ. CDR3 region: CASSQPGWANEKLFF. CDR3 in DNA: TGTGCCAGCAGCCAACCGGGTTGGGCTAATGAAAAACTGTTTTTT.

The sample holds a few counts of this clone. V is TRBV20-1 and J is TRBJ1-1; no clear D. This CDR3 contains 14 residues. Germline V gene data show CDR1 as DFQATT and CDR2 as SNEGSKA (reference sequence). Trimming shortened V by 3 bases and J by 4 bases, and 15 bases separated the two germline ends. CDR3 sequence reads: CSASYTGISTEAFF. DNA for the CDR3: TGCAGTGCTAGTTATACGGGGATAAGCACTGAAGCTTTCTTT.

The chain joins TRBV6-5 to TRBJ1-1, with 8 bases aligning to TRBD1. Germline loops: CDR1 MNHEY, CDR2 SVGAGI. The CDR3 contains 15 residues. Losses at the gene ends were 2 bases for V and 5 bases for J; bases not matched to a gene: 7. The CDR3 region is CASSYSGQGLTEAFF. The CDR3 region has the DNA TGTGCCAGCAGTTACAGCGGACAGGGACTAACTGAAGCTTTCTTT.

V gene TRBV7-3 combines with J gene TRBJ2-3, with 9 bases fitting TRBD1. The germline CDR1 and CDR2 sequences are SGHTA and FQGTGA. The CDR3 has 17 amino acids. The trim removed 2 bases at V and 4 bases at J, leaving 10 bases unmatched. CDR3 sequence (DNA): TGTGCCAGCAGCTTACCCTCGGGACAGGGTTGGGCAGATACGCAGTATTTT. Translating gives CASSLPSGQGWADTQYF.

The chain carries TRBV27 and TRBJ2-7; possible D gene TRBD1, 5 bases. This CDR3 comprises 14 residues. Germline V CDR1 and CDR2: MNHEY, SMNVEV (reference sequence). The V end lost 5 bases, the J end lost 2 bases, and 13 bases lay between the germline ends. CDR3 residues: CASSPSTEAYEQYF. The CDR3 DNA follows: TGTGCCAGCAGTCCTTCGACAGAAGCCTACGAGCAGTACTTC.

The V call is TRBV9, the J call TRBJ1-6, with a weak D call TRBD1 (5 bases). V lost 0 bases, J lost 7 bases, and 11 bases lay in between. Germline CDR1 SGDLS, CDR2 YYNGEE. The CDR3 is made up of 15 amino acids. The CDR3 spells CASSVVAGNNSPLHF. DNA of the CDR3: TGTGCCAGCAGCGTAGTCGCAGGGAACAATTCACCCCTCCACTTT.

The sample holds a few counts of this clone. The V gene is TRBV19, the J gene TRBJ1-5, with a possible D match to TRBD1 (6 bases). V lost 0 bases to trimming and J lost 2 bases, with 14 bases between them. Per germline, CDR1 LNHDA and CDR2 SQIVND (reference sequence). This CDR3 contains 17 residues. In nucleotides, the CDR3 is TGTGCCAGTAGTATAGATACCATGGGGGCGGGCAATCAGCCCCAGCATTTT. Encoded protein: CASSIDTMGAGNQPQHF.

This clone was counted a single time. V and J are TRBV6-5 and TRBJ1-6; 8 positions match TRBD1. Trimming at V came to 0 bases and at J to 6 bases, leaving 4 bases not matched to a gene. The CDR3 is made up of 16 amino acids. Germline CDR1 reads MNHEY; CDR2 reads SVGAGI. CDR3 loop: CASSYSARGPNSPLHF. The CDR3 DNA is TGTGCCAGCAGTTACTCGGCCAGGGGGCCTAATTCACCCCTCCACTTT.

CDR3 nucleotides: TGTGCCAGCAGTTTTAGCGGACTAGCGGTGTACGAGCAGTACTTC. This codes for CASSFSGLAVYEQYF. The chain combines TRBV27 with TRBJ2-7, with 10 bases fitting TRBD2. The germline CDR1 and CDR2 sequences are MNHEY and SMNVEV (reference sequence). The V and J ends lost 3 bases and 4 bases, in that order; junction bases with no gene match: 6. The CDR3 is made up of 15 amino acids.

This chain connects TRBV6-6 to TRBJ2-7, with D possibly being TRBD1 (6 bases). Germline assignment: CDR1 MNHNY and CDR2 SVGAGI (reference sequence). This CDR3 is 13 amino acids long. V was clipped by 1 base and J by 3 bases, with 7 bases between them. CDR3 nucleotide sequence: TGTGCCAGCAGTTACTACAGGGACTACGAGCAGTACTTC. Translating it yields CASSYYRDYEQYF.